This note documents a single T cell receptor (beta chain) sequence. The source of the sample is a study of blood T cell repertoires in COVID-19. As for the study in general: The United States, Italy and Spain provided the acute and convalescent COVID-19 samples. From T cells, B-cell-depleted T cells, or PBMCs came the material, which was cDNA or gDNA.

Trimming took 0 bases from V and 9 from J; bases not matched to a gene: 8. The germline V gene has CDR1 ENHRY and CDR2 SYGVKD. The CDR3 is made up of 17 amino acids. Seattle patients were enrolled during active infection and followed longitudinally. As handled by the study authors: Nucleated cell counts were estimated from reference gene primer amplification. The protocol was immunoSEQ multiplex PCR, while the TCRdb copy is restricted to in-frame clones and leaves out a portion. V and J calls and clone size come straight from that table; D and trimming were deduced from the DNA. The profile shows under 200,000 clones, 70% to 90% of them singletons.

The sequence was collected from an older woman with COVID-19, enrolled during active disease. Sequenced: peripheral blood. This rearrangement joins TRBV10-3 to TRBJ1-6; 10 positions match TRBD1. CDR3 region: CAISESHWGQGLSPLHF. The CDR3 nucleotides read TGTGCCATCAGTGAGTCCCATTGGGGACAGGGGCTTTCACCCCTCCACTTT.